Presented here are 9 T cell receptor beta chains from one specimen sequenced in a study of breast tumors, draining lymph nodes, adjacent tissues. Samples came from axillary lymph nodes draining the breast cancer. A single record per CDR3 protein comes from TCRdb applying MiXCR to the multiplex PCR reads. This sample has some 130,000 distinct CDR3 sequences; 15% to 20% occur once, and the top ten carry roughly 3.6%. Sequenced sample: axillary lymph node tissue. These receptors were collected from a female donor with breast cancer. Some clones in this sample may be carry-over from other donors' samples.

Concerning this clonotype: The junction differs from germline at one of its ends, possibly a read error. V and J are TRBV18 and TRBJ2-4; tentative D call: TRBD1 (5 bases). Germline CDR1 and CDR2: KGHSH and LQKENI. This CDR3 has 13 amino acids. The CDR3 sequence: CACSPGAKNIQYF. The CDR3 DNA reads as TGTGCCTGCTCACCAGGGGCCAAAAACATTCAGTACTTC.

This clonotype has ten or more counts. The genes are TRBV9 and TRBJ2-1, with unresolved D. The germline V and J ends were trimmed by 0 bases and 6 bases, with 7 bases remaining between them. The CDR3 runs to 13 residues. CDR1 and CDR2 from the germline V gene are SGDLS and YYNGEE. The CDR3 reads CASSVELINEQFF. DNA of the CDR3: TGTGCCAGCAGCGTAGAGCTGATCAATGAGCAGTTCTTC.

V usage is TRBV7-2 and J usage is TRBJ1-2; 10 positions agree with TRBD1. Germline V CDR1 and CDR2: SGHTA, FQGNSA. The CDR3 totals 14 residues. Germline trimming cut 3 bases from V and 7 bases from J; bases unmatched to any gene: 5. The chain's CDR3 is CASSFDRGQGGYTF. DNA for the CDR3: TGTGCCAGCAGCTTTGACAGGGGGCAAGGTGGCTACACCTTC.

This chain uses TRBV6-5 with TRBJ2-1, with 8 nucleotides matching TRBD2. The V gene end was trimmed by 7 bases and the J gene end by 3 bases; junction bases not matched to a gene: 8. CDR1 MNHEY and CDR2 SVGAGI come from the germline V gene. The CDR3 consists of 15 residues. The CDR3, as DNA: TGTGCCAGCACCGGGGCTAGCGGGCGCTACAATGAGCAGTTCTTC. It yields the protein CASTGASGRYNEQFF.

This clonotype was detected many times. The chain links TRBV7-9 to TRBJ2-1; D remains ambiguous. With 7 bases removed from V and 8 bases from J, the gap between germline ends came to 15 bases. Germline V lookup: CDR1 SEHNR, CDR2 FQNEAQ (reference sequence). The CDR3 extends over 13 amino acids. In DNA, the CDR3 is TGTGCCAGCACTCACAGCCTTGTGGATGAGCAGTTCTTC. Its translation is CASTHSLVDEQFF.

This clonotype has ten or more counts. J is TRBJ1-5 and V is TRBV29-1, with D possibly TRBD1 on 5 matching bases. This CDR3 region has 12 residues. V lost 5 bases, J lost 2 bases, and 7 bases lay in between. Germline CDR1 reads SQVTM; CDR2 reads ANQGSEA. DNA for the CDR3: TGCAGCGTTCGGGACGGCAATCAGCCCCAGCATTTT. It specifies CSVRDGNQPQHF.

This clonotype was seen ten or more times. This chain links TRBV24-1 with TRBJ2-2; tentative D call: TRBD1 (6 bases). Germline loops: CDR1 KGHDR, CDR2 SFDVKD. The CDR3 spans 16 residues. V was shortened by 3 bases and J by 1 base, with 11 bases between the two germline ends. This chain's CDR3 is CATSDPGTRNTGELFF. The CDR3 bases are TGTGCCACCAGTGATCCCGGGACAAGGAACACCGGGGAGCTGTTTTTT.

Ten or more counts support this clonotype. CDR3 amino acids: CASRSEGYEKLFF. In DNA, the CDR3 is TGCGCCAGCAGATCGGAGGGGTATGAAAAACTGTTTTTT. This chain joins TRBV5-1 and TRBJ1-4; tentatively, D is TRBD1 (5 bases). V dropped 5 bases and J dropped 6 bases, with 11 bases sitting between them. The germline V gene encodes CDR1 SGHRS and CDR2 YFSETQ. The CDR3 length is 13 residues.

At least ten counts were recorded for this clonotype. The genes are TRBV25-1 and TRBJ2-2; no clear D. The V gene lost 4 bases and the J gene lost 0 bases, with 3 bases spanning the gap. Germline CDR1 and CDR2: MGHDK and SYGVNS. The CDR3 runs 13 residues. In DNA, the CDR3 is TGTGCCAGCAGTGGACCGAACACCGGGGAGCTGTTTTTT. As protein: CASSGPNTGELFF. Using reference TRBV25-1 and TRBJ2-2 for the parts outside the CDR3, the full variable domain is EADIYQTPRYLVIGTGKKITLECSQTMGHDKMYWYQQDPGMELHLIHYSYGVNSTEKGDLSSESTVSRIRTEHFPLTLESARPSHTSQYLCASSGPNTGELFFGEGSRLTVL.